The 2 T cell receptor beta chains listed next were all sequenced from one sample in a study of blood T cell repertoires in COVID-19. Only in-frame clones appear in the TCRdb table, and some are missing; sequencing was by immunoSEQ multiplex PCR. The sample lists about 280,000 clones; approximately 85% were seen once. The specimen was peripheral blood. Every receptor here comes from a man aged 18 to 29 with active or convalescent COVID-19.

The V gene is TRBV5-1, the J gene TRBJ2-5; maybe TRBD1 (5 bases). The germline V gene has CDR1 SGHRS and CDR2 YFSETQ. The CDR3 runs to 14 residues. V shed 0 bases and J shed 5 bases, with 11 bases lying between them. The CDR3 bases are TGCGCCAGCAGCTTGGCGCAGGGTATGGAGACCCAGTACTTC. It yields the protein CASSLAQGMETQYF. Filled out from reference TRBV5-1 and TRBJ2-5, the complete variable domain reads KAGVTQTPRYLIKTRGQQVTLSCSPISGHRSVSWYQQTPGQGLQFLFEYFSETQRNKGNFPGRFSGRQFSNSRSEMNVSTLELGDSALYLCASSLAQGMETQYFGPGTRLLVL.

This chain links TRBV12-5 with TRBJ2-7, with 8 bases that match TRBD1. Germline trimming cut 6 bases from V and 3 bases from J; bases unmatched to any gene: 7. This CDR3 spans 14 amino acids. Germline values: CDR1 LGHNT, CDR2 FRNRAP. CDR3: CASGQGQGLYEQYF. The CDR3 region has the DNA TGTGCTAGTGGCCAAGGACAGGGACTCTACGAGCAGTACTTC.